Sequencing of this T cell receptor beta chain was carried out in a study of T cells in Graves' hyperthyroidism and ophthalmopathy. Overall study results and limits: The model anticipated ophthalmopathy a median approximately 6.6 months pre-onset. In the analysis, a 13 V-J model separated ophthalmopathy from stable hyperthyroidism. Most thyroid clonotypes that were expanded above 0.001 also turned up in blood.

Exclusion of patients followed from uncontrolled infection, other autoimmune disease, pregnancy or lactation. This clonotype showed up many times. What it recognizes is unknown. Amplification targeted TCR beta CDR3 regions from RNA transcripts. TCR CDR3 regions were first amplified by RT-PCR with HTBI primers. TCRdb reanalysed the multiplex PCR reads using MiXCR and keeps one entry per CDR3 protein. Of hundreds of thousands of distinct CDR3 sequences detected, 18% appear once; the ten largest clones hold around 15%. From germline, CDR1 is SNHLY and CDR2 FYNNEI. The V segment lost 6 bases and the J segment 2 bases; nucleotides outside the gene matches: 5. CDR3 length equals 16 residues.

This chain links TRBV2 with TRBJ2-1; the match to TRBD2 covers 12 bases. The sequenced sample consisted of blood. This sequence was found in a woman aged 45 to 65 with Graves' hyperthyroidism that later progressed to Graves' ophthalmopathy. CDR3 region: CASSATSGGAYNEQFF. DNA for the CDR3: TGTGCCAGCAGCGCGACTAGCGGGGGCGCCTACAATGAGCAGTTCTTC.